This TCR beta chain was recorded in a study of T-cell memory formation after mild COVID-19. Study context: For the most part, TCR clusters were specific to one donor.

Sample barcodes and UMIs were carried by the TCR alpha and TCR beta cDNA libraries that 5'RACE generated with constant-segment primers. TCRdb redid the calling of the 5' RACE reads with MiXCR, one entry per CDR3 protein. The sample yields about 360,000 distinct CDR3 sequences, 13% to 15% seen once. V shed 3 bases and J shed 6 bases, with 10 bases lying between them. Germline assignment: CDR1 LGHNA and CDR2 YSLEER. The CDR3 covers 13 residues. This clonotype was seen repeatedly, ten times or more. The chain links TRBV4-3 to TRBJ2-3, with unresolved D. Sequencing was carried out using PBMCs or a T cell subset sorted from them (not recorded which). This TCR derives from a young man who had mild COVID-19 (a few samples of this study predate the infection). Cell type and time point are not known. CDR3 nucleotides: TGCGCCAGCAGCCAGACCATAAGCGATACGCAGTATTTT. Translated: CASSQTISDTQYF.